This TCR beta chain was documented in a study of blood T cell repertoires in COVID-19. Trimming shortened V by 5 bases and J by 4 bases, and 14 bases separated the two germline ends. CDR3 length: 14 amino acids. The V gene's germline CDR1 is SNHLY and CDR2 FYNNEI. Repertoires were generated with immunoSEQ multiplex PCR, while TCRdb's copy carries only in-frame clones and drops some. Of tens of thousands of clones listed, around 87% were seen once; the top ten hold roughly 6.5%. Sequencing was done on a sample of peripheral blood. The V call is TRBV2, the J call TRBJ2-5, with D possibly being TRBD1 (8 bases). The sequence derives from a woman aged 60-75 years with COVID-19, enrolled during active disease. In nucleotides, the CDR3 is TGTGCCAGCAGTTTACAGGGGGAGGGAGAGACCCAGTACTTC. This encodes CASSLQGEGETQYF.